These 23 T cell receptor beta chains originate from one sample sequenced in a study of blood T cells in healthy people across ages. A second roughly 7 to 12 cycle PCR used barcoded and J-beta primers. Via MiXCR, TCRdb re-called the 5' RACE reads, giving one row per CDR3 protein. The top ten hold 11% of the sample, which has about 1.6 million distinct CDR3 sequences, about 32% seen once. Sequencing was done on a sample of blood. The receptors shown here come from a woman aged 25 to 45 in good health.

The chain couples TRBV5-1 to TRBJ1-1; D remains unclear. CDR3 size: 13 residues. Germline V lookup: CDR1 SGHRS, CDR2 YFSETQ. With 0 bases removed from V and 13 bases from J, the gap between germline ends came to 16 bases. Written as DNA, the CDR3 is TGCGCCAGCAGCTTGGCAGGAGCGAGCAAAGGTTTCTTT. Its protein product is CASSLAGASKGFF.

This chain joins TRBV9 and TRBJ2-5, with 8 positions matching TRBD2. In germline, CDR1 is SGDLS, CDR2 YYNGEE. The CDR3 length is 18 residues. V was clipped by 4 bases and J by 1 base; unmatched bases: 15. The CDR3 DNA reads TGTGCCAGCAGCTCCTGGGGGGGGACTAGACCCTCCCAAGAGACCCAGTACTTC. This sequence encodes CASSSWGGTRPSQETQYF.

This clonotype has more than one count but fewer than ten. The chain joins TRBV25-1 to TRBJ1-2; D is undetermined. The germline gives CDR1 MGHDK, CDR2 SYGVNS. With 3 bases removed from V and 0 bases from J, the gap between germline ends came to 14 bases. There are 16 residues in the CDR3. The CDR3 DNA is TGTGCCAGCAGTGACATCCGGACGGTAACTAACTATGGCTACACCTTC. Amino acids: CASSDIRTVTNYGYTF.

This clonotype was counted only a few times. This chain connects TRBV27 to TRBJ1-5; D unclear. CDR3 length equals 16 residues. Trimming shortened V by 7 bases and J by 3 bases, and 19 bases separated the two germline ends. The germline V gene has CDR1 MNHEY and CDR2 SMNVEV (reference sequence). CDR3: CASTLRDKSYNQPQHF. CDR3 DNA sequence: TGTGCCAGCACTCTAAGGGATAAGTCGTACAATCAGCCCCAGCATTTT.

V usage is TRBV5-6 and J usage is TRBJ1-5; 7 positions match TRBD1. The CDR3 is 16 residues long. Germline-derived CDR1 and CDR2 are SGHDT and YYEEEE. V lost 0 bases to trimming and J lost 3 bases; unmatched junction nucleotides: 6. The CDR3 is CASSLGPGQNNQPQHF. In nucleotides, the CDR3 is TGTGCCAGCAGCTTGGGTCCGGGACAGAACAATCAGCCCCAGCATTTT.

Remarks on this clonotype: A junction boundary mismatches the germline segment, possibly from a read error. The V and J genes are TRBV4-1 and TRBJ1-2; D gene uncertain. The CDR3 sequence is 16 residues long. Per germline, CDR1 MGHRA and CDR2 YSYEKL. Written as DNA, the CDR3 is TGCGCCAGCGGCCAGACGCCGGGTGGGGCTAACTATGGCTACACCTTC. Its translation is CASGQTPGGANYGYTF.

This chain joins TRBV29-1 and TRBJ1-1, with unresolved D. Germline-derived CDR1 and CDR2 are SQVTM and ANQGSEA. Trimming removed 5 bases at V and 2 bases at J, with 9 bases between. The CDR3 is made up of 12 amino acids. The CDR3 reads CSVQSGNTEAFF. CDR3 DNA: TGCAGCGTTCAATCCGGTAACACTGAAGCTTTCTTT.

The chain couples TRBV7-9 to TRBJ2-7, with 10 positions matching TRBD1. Trimming cost V 0 bases and J 12 bases; bases outside gene matches: 8. Germline V CDR1 and CDR2: SEHNR, FQNEAQ (reference sequence). This CDR3 has 14 amino acids. CDR3 protein: CASSLAGQGTEGYF. CDR3 sequence (DNA): TGTGCCAGCAGCTTAGCGGGACAGGGGACCGAGGGGTACTTC.

This chain connects TRBV5-6 to TRBJ2-5; D might be TRBD1 (6 bases). Germline CDR1 reads SGHDT; CDR2 reads YYEEEE. CDR3 length: 17 residues. V lost 4 bases and J 3 bases, leaving 22 bases between the germline ends. For the CDR3, the DNA is TGTGCCAGCAGCCTTATAACCTCCGTGGACAGTGAAGAGACCCAGTACTTC. Translating it yields CASSLITSVDSEETQYF.

The chain links TRBV5-1 to TRBJ1-2; D ambiguous. Looked up from germline, CDR1 is SGHRS and CDR2 is YFSETQ. This CDR3 spans 14 amino acids. The germline V and J ends were trimmed by 1 base and 6 bases, with 13 bases remaining between them. DNA for the CDR3: TGCGCCAGCAGCTTGCTTGGGCCACCGGATGGCTACACCTTC. This gives the protein CASSLLGPPDGYTF.

The chain employs TRBV20-1 and TRBJ2-7, with unresolved D. Germline V gene sequence: CDR1 DFQATT, CDR2 SNEGSKA (reference sequence). CDR3 size: 11 residues. The V and J ends lost 3 bases and 7 bases respectively, with 10 bases between them. The CDR3 bases are TGCAGTGCTAGTGGGCCGGCGGAGCAGTACTTC. Protein product: CSASGPAEQYF.

This CDR3 is CASSQDRLVSACEQYF. The CDR3, as DNA: TGCGCCAGCAGCCAAGATCGACTAGTCTCGGCTTGCGAGCAGTACTTC. The chain uses TRBV4-1 and TRBJ2-7; D might be TRBD2 (6 bases). Germline CDR1 is MGHRA and CDR2 is YSYEKL. V was shortened by 0 bases and J by 6 bases, with 18 bases between the two germline ends. The CDR3 is 16 amino acids.

This clonotype was seen more than once but under ten times. V is TRBV29-1 and J is TRBJ1-1; D uncertain. The CDR3 is 13 amino acids. V was trimmed by 2 bases and J by 0 bases, leaving 7 bases between them. Germline values: CDR1 SQVTM, CDR2 ANQGSEA. The DNA of the CDR3 is TGCAGCGTTGAACAGCAGATGAACACTGAAGCTTTCTTT. Amino acids: CSVEQQMNTEAFF.

The chain employs TRBV18 and TRBJ1-6; the D is unclear. V was clipped by 3 bases and J by 15 bases, with 12 bases between them. Germline-derived CDR1 and CDR2 are KGHSH and LQKENI. The CDR3 is made up of 12 amino acids. CDR3 nucleotide sequence: TGTGCCAGCTCACCCCCAGGTGGAAGCCTCCACTTT. It specifies CASSPPGGSLHF.

The genes are TRBV25-1 and TRBJ2-5; possible D gene TRBD1, 6 bases. The germline gives CDR1 MGHDK, CDR2 SYGVNS. V shed 3 bases and J shed 2 bases, with 16 bases lying between them. The CDR3 contains 16 residues. CDR3 in amino acids: CASSEATGLVQETQYF. In DNA form, the CDR3 reads TGTGCCAGCAGTGAGGCGACAGGCCTCGTTCAAGAGACCCAGTACTTC. The entire variable domain, with the rest obtained from reference TRBV25-1 and TRBJ2-5, is as follows: EADIYQTPRYLVIGTGKKITLECSQTMGHDKMYWYQQDPGMELHLIHYSYGVNSTEKGDLSSESTVSRIRTEHFPLTLESARPSHTSQYLCASSEATGLVQETQYFGPGTRLLVL.

This chain joins TRBV11-1 and TRBJ2-1; D is perhaps TRBD2 (5 bases). Trimming cost V 4 bases and J 3 bases, with 16 bases left between them. The germline gives CDR1 SGHAT, CDR2 FQDESV (reference sequence). The CDR3 extends over 16 amino acids. The CDR3 loop reads CASSSQPGSIYNEQFF. The DNA of the CDR3 is TGTGCCAGCAGCTCTCAACCGGGAAGTATCTACAATGAGCAGTTCTTC.

The chain links TRBV5-4 to TRBJ1-6; D remains ambiguous. V lost 3 bases and J lost 8, with 6 bases in between. From germline, CDR1 is SGHNT and CDR2 YYREEE (reference sequence). This CDR3 spans 12 amino acids. CDR3 nucleotide sequence: TGTGCCAGCAGCTGGGCCGATTCACCCCTCCACTTT. It translates to CASSWADSPLHF.

A few counts support this clonotype. V usage is TRBV20-1 and J usage is TRBJ1-1; no clear D. This CDR3 spans 13 amino acids. Germline V CDR1 and CDR2: DFQATT, SNEGSKA (reference sequence). The ends were cut back, 2 bases at V and 0 bases at J, with 7 bases in the middle. Here the CDR3 DNA reads TGCAGTGCTAGAAGGGCCATGAACACTGAAGCTTTCTTT. Protein: CSARRAMNTEAFF.

This clonotype was detected a few times. The chain is built from TRBV7-2 and TRBJ1-2, with 7 bases aligning to TRBD1. This CDR3 is 14 amino acids long. J was trimmed by 4 bases and V by 4 bases; bases with no gene match: 6. Germline CDR1 reads SGHTA; CDR2 reads FQGNSA. The CDR3 protein is CASSSRGDSYGYTF. CDR3 nucleotide sequence: TGTGCCAGCAGCTCCAGGGGGGATTCCTATGGCTACACCTTC.

This clonotype was counted a few times. This chain joins TRBV20-1 and TRBJ2-5; the match to TRBD2 covers 15 bases. This CDR3 region has 16 residues. The germline CDR1 and CDR2 sequences are DFQATT and SNEGSKA (reference sequence). The V and J ends lost 8 bases and 5 bases, in that order; junction bases with no gene match: 12. In DNA, the CDR3 is TGCAGTTCTACTCGGACTAGCGGGAGGGCCGGGGAGACCCAGTACTTC. As protein: CSSTRTSGRAGETQYF.

The rearrangement links TRBV27 to TRBJ2-7; 8 bases are shared with TRBD2. Germline lookup yields CDR1 MNHEY and CDR2 SMNVEV (reference sequence). With V trimmed by 5 bases and J by 2 bases, 5 bases remained unmatched. This CDR3 contains 14 residues. The CDR3 loop is CASSASGFPYEQYF. CDR3 nucleotide sequence: TGTGCCAGCAGTGCTAGCGGGTTTCCCTACGAGCAGTACTTC.

This clonotype was recorded many times. The V and J genes are TRBV29-1 and TRBJ1-2; maybe TRBD1 (5 bases). Germline lookup yields CDR1 SQVTM and CDR2 ANQGSEA. The CDR3 totals 13 residues. V was trimmed by 2 bases and J by 5 bases, leaving 12 bases between them. This CDR3 is CSVESLDSYGYTF. CDR3 in DNA: TGCAGCGTTGAATCCCTAGACAGTTATGGCTACACCTTC.

The V call is TRBV27, the J call TRBJ2-3, with D unclear. CDR3 length: 14 residues. Looked up from germline, CDR1 is MNHEY and CDR2 is SMNVEV (reference sequence). The V gene lost 6 bases and the J gene lost 6 bases, with 16 bases spanning the gap. The CDR3 here is CASRDGAFGDTQYF. DNA for the CDR3: TGTGCCAGCAGAGATGGAGCCTTCGGGGATACGCAGTATTTT.